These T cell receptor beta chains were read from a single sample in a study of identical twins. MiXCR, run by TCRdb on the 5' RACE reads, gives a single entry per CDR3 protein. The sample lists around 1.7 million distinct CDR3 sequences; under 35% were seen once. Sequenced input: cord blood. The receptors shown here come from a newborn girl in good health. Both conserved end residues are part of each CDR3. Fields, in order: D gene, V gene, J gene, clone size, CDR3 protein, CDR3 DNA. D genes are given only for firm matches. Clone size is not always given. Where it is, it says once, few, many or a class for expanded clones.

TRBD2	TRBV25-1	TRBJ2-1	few	CASSVGLDSMQFF	TGTGCCAGCAGTGTCGGACTAGATTCAATGCAGTTCTTC
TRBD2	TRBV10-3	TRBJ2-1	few	CAIRRAGGAYNEQFF	TGTGCCATCAGGAGGGCGGGGGGCGCCTACAATGAGCAGTTCTTC
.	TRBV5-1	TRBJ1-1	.	CASSSGARSTENTEAFF	TGCGCCAGCAGCTCAGGGGCTCGATCTACAGAGAACACTGAAGCTTTCTTT
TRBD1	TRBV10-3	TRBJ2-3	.	CAIGWDRVNTDTQYF	TGTGCCATCGGTTGGGACAGGGTAAACACAGATACGCAGTATTTT
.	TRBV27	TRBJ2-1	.	CASSLSRGPPYNEQFF	TGTGCCAGCAGTTTATCGCGGGGCCCCCCCTACAATGAGCAGTTCTTC
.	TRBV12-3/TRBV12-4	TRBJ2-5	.	CATSRGTSRETQYF	TGTGCCACCTCGCGTGGAACCTCCAGGGAGACCCAGTACTTC
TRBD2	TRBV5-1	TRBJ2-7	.	CASSATSDNEQYF	TGCGCCAGCAGCGCAACTAGCGACAACGAGCAGTACTTC
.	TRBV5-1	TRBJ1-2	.	CASSLVGDRTDGYTF	TGCGCCAGCAGCTTGGTAGGTGACAGGACCGATGGCTACACCTTC
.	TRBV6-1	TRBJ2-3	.	CASRLGPLQGDTQYF	TGTGCCAGCAGATTGGGACCGCTCCAGGGAGATACGCAGTATTTT
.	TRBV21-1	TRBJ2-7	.	CASSKVGSRKDTYYEQYF	TGTGCCAGCAGCAAAGTCGGCTCAAGGAAGGACACCTACTACGAGCAGTACTTC
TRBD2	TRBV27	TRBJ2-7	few	CASSSKRTSETYEQYF	TGTGCCAGCAGTTCCAAAAGGACTAGCGAAACCTACGAGCAGTACTTC
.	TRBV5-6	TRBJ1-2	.	CASSLAPGPLSFYTF	TGTGCCAGCAGCTTGGCTCCAGGTCCCCTCTCATTCTACACCTTC
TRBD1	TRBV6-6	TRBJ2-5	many	CASSKTGGAETQYF	TGTGCCAGCAGCAAAACAGGGGGCGCGGAGACCCAGTACTTC
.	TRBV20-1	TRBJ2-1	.	CSAMSGKHNEQFF	TGCAGTGCTATGAGTGGTAAACACAATGAGCAGTTCTTC
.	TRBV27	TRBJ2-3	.	CASSLRIPDTRYF	TGTGCCAGCAGTTTAAGGATTCCAGATACGCGGTATTTT
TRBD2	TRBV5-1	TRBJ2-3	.	CASTYYVAGGTDTQYF	TGCGCCAGCACCTATTACGTAGCGGGAGGCACAGATACGCAGTATTTT
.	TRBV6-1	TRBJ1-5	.	CASIRGRGGQPQHF	TGTGCCAGCATCAGGGGCAGGGGAGGTCAGCCCCAGCATTTT
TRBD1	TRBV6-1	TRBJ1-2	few	CASRDRDSYGYTF	TGTGCCAGCAGGGACCGGGACAGCTATGGCTACACCTTC
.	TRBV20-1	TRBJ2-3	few	CSASRFRALGSDTQYF	TGCAGTGCTAGTAGGTTTAGAGCACTTGGTTCGGATACGCAGTATTTT
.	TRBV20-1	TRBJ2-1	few	CSATPHIHNEQFF	TGCAGTGCTACCCCTCATATCCACAATGAGCAGTTCTTC
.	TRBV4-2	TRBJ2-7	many	CASSLGLAPITYEQYF	TGTGCCAGCAGCCTAGGCCTCGCACCTATTACCTACGAGCAGTACTTC
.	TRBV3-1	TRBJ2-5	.	CASSQVTYGGPQETQYF	TGTGCCAGCAGCCAAGTTACCTATGGCGGACCCCAAGAGACCCAGTACTTC